This TCR beta chain was identified in a study of vaccination and CD4 T cells after COVID-19. Study-wide points: Rising from around 20 to 38, the median of SARS-CoV-2-reactive clonotypes did not change significantly. Vaccine-specific clones in convalescent patients were spike mono-reactive in 304 of 307 cases.

This CDR3 has 13 residues. Trimming pared 3 bases from V and 4 bases from J, leaving 9 bases between. Germline V CDR1 and CDR2: MDHEN, SYDVKM. An Oncomine TCR Beta short-read assay was used to sequence the DNA from cultured CD4+ T cells. MiXCR, applied by TCRdb to the PCR reads, yields one record per CDR3 protein. The sample includes some 14,000 distinct CDR3 sequences, about 35% of them seen just once. Treatment in this sample: approximately nine-day PBMC culture with coronavirus spike peptide pools or control peptides (ViraFEST assay). Peptide-pool expansion of antigen-specific T cells preceded TCR sequencing in ViraFEST. The table lists this clonotype with a few counts. Its antigen is currently unknown.

The chain links TRBV28 to TRBJ1-2; D remains unclear. This clonotype was sampled from a human donor with COVID-19. The specimen was cultured CD4+ T cells from blood. The CDR3 spells CASSLGHVYGYTF. The CDR3 DNA is TGTGCCAGCAGTTTGGGCCACGTCTATGGCTACACCTTC.